This T cell receptor beta chain is from a study of T cell responses to AZD1222 COVID-19 vaccine. Study-wide results and caveats: Spike regions recognized by vaccine-associated CD4 TCRs spanned the protein, led by 160-218 and 743-854. White British donors predominated, females outnumbered males, and clonal diversity was possibly underestimated.

As concerns this clone: The target antigen is unknown.

CDR3 size: 14 residues. Trimming shortened V by 0 bases and J by 8 bases, and 13 bases separated the two germline ends. The V gene's germline CDR1 is LNHDA and CDR2 SQIVND (reference sequence). Clones were read by immunoSEQ multiplex PCR, and TCRdb kept only the in-frame ones, dropping some. The profile covers 90,000 to 120,000 clones, with roughly 87% appearing a single time and 4.8% taken by the ten largest. The chain links TRBV19 to TRBJ1-2; D unclear. This material consisted of peripheral blood, taken 28 days after the second AZD1222 dose. The TCR sequence derives from an adult who received the AZD1222 COVID-19 vaccine. CDR3 DNA sequence: TGTGCCAGTAGTATAGATTCGGGCAGAGGCGGCTACACCTTC. Protein product: CASSIDSGRGGYTF.